This T cell receptor beta chain was found in a study of T cell responses to AZD1222 COVID-19 vaccine. Study-level points and caveats: The study found vaccine-associated CD4 TCRs spanning spike, dominant at 160-218 and 743-854. With two AZD1222 doses given, Spike-specific TCR breadth and depth both rose.

Analyses pooled second doses at about 4 or about 12 weeks. Germline V gene lookup returns CDR1 SEHNR and CDR2 FQNEAQ (reference sequence). The CDR3 contains 15 residues. Between the trimmed V and J ends, which lost 5 bases and 3 bases, there was a span of 15 bases. To note about this clone: The antigen is not known.

Profiled with immunoSEQ multiplex PCR; TCRdb holds only in-frame clones, not every one. The sample consists of under 140,000 clones, around 90% of them appearing once. The starting material was peripheral blood, obtained 28 days after the second AZD1222 dose. The chain has TRBV7-9 and TRBJ2-3; D is perhaps TRBD2 (5 bases). This TCR came from an adult who received the AZD1222 COVID-19 vaccine. In DNA form, the CDR3 reads TGTGCCAGCAGCCCTAACCTAGGGAGAACAGATACGCAGTATTTT. Protein sequence: CASSPNLGRTDTQYF.